This entry features one TCR beta chain sequence. Its specific antigen is unknown. No base quality values were provided; no much bigger clone lies one nucleotide off. Including the terminal cysteine and phenylalanine, the CDR3 comprises 17 residues. Only CDR3 DNA remains: 51 bases, in frame from the first base. Here V drops 3 bases and J drops 0 bases, and the junction holds 10 bases not matched to any gene. Taken from the germline V gene, the CDR1 and CDR2 loops are MDHEN and SYDVKM. The immunoSEQ Assay, which uses bias-controlled multiplex PCR amplification of genomic DNA, was used to profile TCRbeta CDR3 regions. The authors' analysis ran thus. The absolute abundance of each unique TCRbeta CDR3 region was quantified after sequences were collapsed and filtered. Differential abundance was tested with a binomial (Fisher-equivalent) model and with a beta-binomial model adding time-dependent variance fitted from healthy donors. Clones with fewer than 5 combined templates were excluded, and clones with Benjamini-Hochberg FDR below 0.01 were called differentially abundant. The form v = (b*log(k)+a)^2 was used to model beta-binomial variance as a function of total template count across the two samples. The source is immuneACCESS, and TCRdb retained only in-frame sequences with V and J called. Part of the clones is not carried over; for the studies checked, unresolved V genes explain less than half of this, and the remainder is unexplained. The V and J calls and clone size are taken from that table; D and trimming were inferred from the DNA. In this sample the table shows just under 65,000 clones, around 87% of which occur a single time. Clones ranked in the top ten supply roughly 4.5% of the sample.

This sample is part of a study of identifying expanded T cells in peripheral blood (dated by TCRdb to the late 2010s). About the investigation overall: Separate aliquots of the same genomic DNA pool were sequenced to produce technical replicates, and four replicates were compared in pairs. Points the paper makes about the study in general: Between technical replicates the binomial model flagged approximately 1.2 differentially abundant clones, whereas over roughly two weeks the binomial model flagged about 16.4 and over roughly 4 weeks 19 to 20. Across all healthy-donor time intervals, the beta-binomial model significantly cut both the number of clones called differentially abundant and the false-positive rate. The authors expected that over much longer intervals, such as months to years, biological variance in healthy repertoires might increase even further. In all healthy donors, the variance in clone template counts between samples taken two weeks apart rose significantly as total template count increased.

During the collection period, no infections or other immune events were recorded for the healthy donors. Blood repertoires from healthy donors were used as a training cohort for calibrating time-dependent variance in a beta-binomial model of differential abundance of T-cell clones. The training cohort was composed of 10 or so healthy donors, 3 female and 7 male. Donor ages ranged from 29 to 64 years, with an average of about 40 years. Obtained from a commercial supplier, whole blood was collected from each healthy donor at three time points set approximately two weeks apart. Genomic DNA was extracted from unsorted whole blood for immunosequencing.

This TCR was recovered from a person between 18 and 70 years old in good health. The chain was built from TRBV28 and TRBJ1-1; 7 middle bases align to TRBD1. Sequencing was performed on blood. The sequence in DNA is TGTGCCAGCAGTTTCTATCCTCGGACAGGCATGAACACTGAAGCTTTCTTT. It translates to CASSFYPRTGMNTEAFF.